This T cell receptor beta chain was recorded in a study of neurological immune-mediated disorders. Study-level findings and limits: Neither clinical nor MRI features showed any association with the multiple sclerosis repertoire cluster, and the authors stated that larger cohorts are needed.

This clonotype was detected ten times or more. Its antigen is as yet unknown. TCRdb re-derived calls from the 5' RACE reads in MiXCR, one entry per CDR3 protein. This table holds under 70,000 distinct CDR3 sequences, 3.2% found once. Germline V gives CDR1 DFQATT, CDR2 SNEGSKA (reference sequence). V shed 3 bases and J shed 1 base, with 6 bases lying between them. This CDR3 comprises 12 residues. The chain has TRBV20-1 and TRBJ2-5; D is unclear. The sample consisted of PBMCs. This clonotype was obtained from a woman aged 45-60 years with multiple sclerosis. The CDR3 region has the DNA TGCAGTGCTAGTAGGACCCAAGAGACCCAGTACTTC. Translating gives CSASRTQETQYF.